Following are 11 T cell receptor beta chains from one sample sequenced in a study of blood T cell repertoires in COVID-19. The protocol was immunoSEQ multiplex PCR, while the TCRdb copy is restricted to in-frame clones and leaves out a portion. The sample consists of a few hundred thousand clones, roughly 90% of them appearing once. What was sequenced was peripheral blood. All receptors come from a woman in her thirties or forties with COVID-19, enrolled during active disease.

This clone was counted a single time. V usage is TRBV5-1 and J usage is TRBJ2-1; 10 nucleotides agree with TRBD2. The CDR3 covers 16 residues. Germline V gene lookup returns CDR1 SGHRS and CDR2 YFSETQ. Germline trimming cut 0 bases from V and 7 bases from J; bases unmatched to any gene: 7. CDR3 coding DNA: TGCGCCAGCAGCTTGGTACTAGCGGGGAAGAAAAATGAGCAGTTCTTC. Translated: CASSLVLAGKKNEQFF.

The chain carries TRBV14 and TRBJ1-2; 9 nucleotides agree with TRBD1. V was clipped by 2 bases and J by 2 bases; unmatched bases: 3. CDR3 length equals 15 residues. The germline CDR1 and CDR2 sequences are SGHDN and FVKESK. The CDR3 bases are TGTGCCAGCAGCCAACTCGACAGGGGGAACTATGGCTACACCTTC. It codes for CASSQLDRGNYGYTF.

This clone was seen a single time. The CDR3 spells CASSLLRGGDGNTIYF. The CDR3 DNA is TGTGCCAGCAGCCTTCTTAGGGGGGGGGACGGAAACACCATATATTTT. The V and J genes are TRBV28 and TRBJ1-3; the D gene is possibly TRBD1 (6 bases). Germline assignment: CDR1 MDHEN and CDR2 SYDVKM. The CDR3 is 16 amino acids. Trimming left V 6 bases short and J 4 bases short, with 19 bases between.

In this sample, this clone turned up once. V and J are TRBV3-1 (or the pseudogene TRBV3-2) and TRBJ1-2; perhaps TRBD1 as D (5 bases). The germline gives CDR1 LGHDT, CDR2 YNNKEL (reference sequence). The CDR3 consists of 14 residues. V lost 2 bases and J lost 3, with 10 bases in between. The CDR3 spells CASSQFGGDYGYTF. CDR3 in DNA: TGTGCCAGCAGCCAATTCGGGGGGGACTATGGCTACACCTTC.

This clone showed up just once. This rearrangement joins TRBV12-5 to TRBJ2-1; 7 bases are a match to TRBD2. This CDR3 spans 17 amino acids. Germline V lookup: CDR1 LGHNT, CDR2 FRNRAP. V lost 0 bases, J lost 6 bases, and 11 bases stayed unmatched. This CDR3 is CASGLVLGEGLGNEQFF. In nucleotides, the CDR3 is TGTGCTAGTGGTTTGGTCTTGGGGGAGGGTCTCGGCAATGAGCAGTTCTTC.

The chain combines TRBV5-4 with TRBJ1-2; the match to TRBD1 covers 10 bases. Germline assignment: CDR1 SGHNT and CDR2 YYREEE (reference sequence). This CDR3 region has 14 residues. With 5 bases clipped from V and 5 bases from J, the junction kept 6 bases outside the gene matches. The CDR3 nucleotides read TGTGCCAGCAGTTCTCCGGGACAGGGGTATGGCTACACCTTC. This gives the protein CASSSPGQGYGYTF.

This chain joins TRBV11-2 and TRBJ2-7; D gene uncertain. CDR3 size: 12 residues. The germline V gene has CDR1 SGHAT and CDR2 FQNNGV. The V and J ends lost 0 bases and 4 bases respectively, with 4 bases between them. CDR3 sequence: CASSLDLYEQYF. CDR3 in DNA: TGTGCCAGCAGCTTAGATCTATACGAGCAGTACTTC.

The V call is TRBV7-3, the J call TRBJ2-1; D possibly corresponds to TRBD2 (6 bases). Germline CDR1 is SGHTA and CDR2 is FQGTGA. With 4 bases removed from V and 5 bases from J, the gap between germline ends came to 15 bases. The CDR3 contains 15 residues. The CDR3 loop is CASSSTADYDNEQFF. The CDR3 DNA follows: TGTGCCAGCAGCTCGACAGCGGACTACGACAATGAGCAGTTCTTC. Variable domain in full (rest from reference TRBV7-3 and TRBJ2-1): GAGVSQTPSNKVTEKGKYVELRCDPISGHTALYWYRQSLGQGPEFLIYFQGTGAADDSGLPNDRFFAVRPEGSVSTLKIQRTERGDSAVYLCASSSTADYDNEQFFGPGTRLTVL.

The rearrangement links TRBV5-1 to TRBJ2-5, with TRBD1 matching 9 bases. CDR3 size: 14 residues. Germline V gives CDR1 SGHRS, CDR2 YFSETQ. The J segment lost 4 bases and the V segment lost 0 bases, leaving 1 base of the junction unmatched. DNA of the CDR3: TGCGCCAGCAGCTTGGGGGGACAGGGAGAGACCCAGTACTTC. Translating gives CASSLGGQGETQYF.

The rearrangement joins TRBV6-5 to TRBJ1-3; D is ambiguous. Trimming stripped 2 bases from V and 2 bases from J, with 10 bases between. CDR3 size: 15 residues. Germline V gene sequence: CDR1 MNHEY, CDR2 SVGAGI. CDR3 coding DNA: TGTGCCAGCAGTTACCCAAACAGTCCTGGAAACACCATATATTTT. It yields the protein CASSYPNSPGNTIYF.

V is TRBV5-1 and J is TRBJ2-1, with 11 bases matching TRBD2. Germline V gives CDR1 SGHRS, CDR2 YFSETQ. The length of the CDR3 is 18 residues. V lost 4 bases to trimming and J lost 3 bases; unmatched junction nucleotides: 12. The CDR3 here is CASSPGLAAGPFYNEQFF. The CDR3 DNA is TGCGCCAGCAGCCCGGGACTAGCGGCCGGTCCATTCTACAATGAGCAGTTCTTC.